Given below is one T cell receptor beta chain in context. The antigen is not known. The sample comes from a study of cytomegalovirus exposure and HLA in healthy donors. Germline CDR1 is MNHEY and CDR2 is SMNVEV (reference sequence). This CDR3 contains 19 residues. With 3 bases removed from V and 7 bases from J, the gap between germline ends came to 28 bases. The PCR had 60 Vbeta and 13 Jbeta primers. Assay: immunoSEQ multiplex PCR; the TCRdb copy retains only in-frame clones and omits some. The sample holds roughly 160,000 clones, about 82% seen once. General study points: Common viral pathogens were later found to be apparently linked to several of the most significant clusters.

Sequencing input: PBMCs. The J gene is TRBJ2-1, the V gene TRBV27, with D maybe TRBD1 (5 bases). The TCR originated in a woman between 50 and 59 years old in good health and CMV-seropositive. CDR3 nucleotides: TGTGCCAGCAGTTTGAGGTTCACCACCGAGCCCCCAGGGTGGAATGAGCAGTTCTTC. Translating gives CASSLRFTTEPPGWNEQFF.